The 19 T cell receptor beta chains listed next were all sequenced from one sample in a study of T cells in Graves' hyperthyroidism and ophthalmopathy. RNA transcripts provided the source from which TCR beta CDR3 regions were amplified. The TCR CDR3 was amplified in a first-round RT-PCR using the HTBI primer set. TCRdb used MiXCR to reprocess the multiplex PCR reads, holding one entry per CDR3 protein. Here the sample spans approximately 600,000 distinct CDR3 sequences, approximately 15% being singletons. The sample comprised blood. The receptor source for this set is a woman aged 18-30 years with Graves' ophthalmopathy.

In this sample, this clonotype turned up a few times. The chain recombines TRBV6-1 with TRBJ1-4; D might be TRBD1 (5 bases). The germline V gene has CDR1 MNHNS and CDR2 SASEGT. This CDR3 has 16 residues. V dropped 2 bases and J dropped 5 bases, with 15 bases sitting between them. The CDR3 bases are TGTGCCAGCAGTGAACCGGGGGAGGGGATCAATGAAAAACTGTTTTTT. This codes for CASSEPGEGINEKLFF.

This clonotype was counted many times. The chain is built from TRBV28 and TRBJ2-3; D remains ambiguous. The length of the CDR3 is 14 residues. The ends were cut back, 3 bases at V and 0 bases at J, with 7 bases in the middle. Germline V gives CDR1 MDHEN, CDR2 SYDVKM. The CDR3 protein is CASSFGQSTDTQYF. CDR3 in DNA: TGTGCCAGCAGTTTCGGGCAGAGCACAGATACGCAGTATTTT.

Ten or more counts support this clonotype. The chain recombines TRBV6-1 with TRBJ2-2, with 8 bases matching TRBD1. Per the germline V gene, CDR1 is MNHNS and CDR2 is SASEGT. This CDR3 has 18 residues. The trim removed 7 bases at V and 0 bases at J, leaving 13 bases unmatched. The CDR3 sequence: CASTIQGTGFSNTGELFF. DNA of the CDR3: TGTGCCAGCACCATACAAGGGACAGGCTTTTCGAACACCGGGGAGCTGTTTTTT.

V gene TRBV11-2 combines with J gene TRBJ2-1, with D perhaps matching TRBD2 (6 bases). From germline, CDR1 is SGHAT and CDR2 FQNNGV. The ends were cut back, 5 bases at V and 0 bases at J, with 14 bases in the middle. The CDR3 runs 16 residues. The CDR3 sequence: CASSRWGDPSYNEQFF. DNA of the CDR3: TGTGCCAGCAGCCGTTGGGGGGACCCCTCCTACAATGAGCAGTTCTTC.

This clonotype was seen ten or more times. This chain connects TRBV12-3 or TRBV12-4 to TRBJ2-7, with D possibly TRBD1 on 6 matching bases. The V end lost 3 bases, the J end lost 9 bases, and 18 bases lay between the germline ends. The CDR3 covers 14 residues. The CDR3 spells CASSLGLGHDGQYF. CDR3 DNA: TGTGCCAGCAGTTTGGGGCTGGGACACGACGGGCAGTACTTC.

The chain couples TRBV5-1 to TRBJ2-5; 12 bases align to TRBD2. With V trimmed by 4 bases and J by 1 base, 5 bases remained unmatched. CDR1 is SGHRS and CDR2 is YFSETQ in the germline V gene. This CDR3 has 16 residues. CDR3 in DNA: TGCGCCAGCAGCAGCGGGACTAGCGGGCCCCAAGAGACCCAGTACTTC. It codes for CASSSGTSGPQETQYF.

The sample holds a few counts of this clonotype. This chain uses TRBV20-1 with TRBJ2-7, with unresolved D. CDR1 is DFQATT and CDR2 is SNEGSKA in the germline V gene (reference sequence). The CDR3 totals 11 residues. V lost 8 bases to trimming and J lost 6 bases, with 14 bases between them. DNA for the CDR3: TGCAGTTCGGACCCCACCGGCGAGCAGTACTTC. Translation gives CSSDPTGEQYF.

This clonotype was found many times. The chain carries TRBV3-1 and TRBJ2-7; 9 bases map to TRBD1. The CDR3 has 14 amino acids. Germline CDR1 is LGHDT and CDR2 is YNNKEL (reference sequence). J was trimmed by 4 bases and V by 3 bases; bases with no gene match: 4. The CDR3 coding sequence is TGTGCCAGCAGCCATTGGGGACAGGGATACGAGCAGTACTTC. Its translation: CASSHWGQGYEQYF.

In its sample, this clonotype was seen many times. The V gene is TRBV7-3, the J gene TRBJ2-1; 12 bases are shared with TRBD2. V dropped 4 bases and J dropped 9; count of bases not matched to a gene: 7. The CDR3 is 15 amino acids. CDR1 is SGHTA and CDR2 is FQGTGA in the germline V gene. The CDR3 region is CASSSRLAGVAEQFF. In DNA form, the CDR3 reads TGTGCCAGCAGCTCACGACTAGCGGGAGTGGCTGAGCAGTTCTTC.

This clonotype has only a few counts. The chain links TRBV30 to TRBJ2-7; D remains unclear. Germline V gene data show CDR1 as GTSNPN and CDR2 as SVGIG (reference sequence). V was trimmed by 3 bases and J by 5 bases, leaving 14 bases between them. The CDR3 extends over 13 amino acids. The CDR3 DNA is TGTGCCTGGAGGCAGACGACGAGAGACGAGCAGTACTTC. It yields the protein CAWRQTTRDEQYF. The whole variable domain, filled in from reference TRBV30 and TRBJ2-7, reads SQTIHQWPATLVQPVGSPLSLECTVEGTSNPNLYWYRQAAGRGLQLLFYSVGIGQISSEVPQNLSASRPQDRQFILSSKKLLLSDSGFYLCAWRQTTRDEQYFGPGTRLTVT.

This clonotype was observed at least ten times. The rearrangement joins TRBV6-1 to TRBJ1-1; 9 nucleotides match TRBD1. The CDR3 is 17 amino acids. V shed 6 bases and J 7 bases; nucleotides not matched to a gene: 18. Germline values: CDR1 MNHNS, CDR2 SASEGT. The CDR3 loop reads CASSDRTGVSPAREAFF. The CDR3 region has the DNA TGTGCCAGCAGCGATCGGACAGGGGTTTCGCCGGCCCGTGAAGCTTTCTTT.

This clonotype has a count of ten or more. The chain employs TRBV30 and TRBJ2-4; TRBD2 is a possible D gene (6 bases). Germline CDR1 GTSNPN, CDR2 SVGIG (reference sequence). V lost 0 bases and J lost 5, with 8 bases in between. The CDR3 runs 13 residues. The CDR3 spells CAWSVPGENIQYF. In DNA form, the CDR3 reads TGTGCCTGGAGTGTTCCGGGGGAAAACATTCAGTACTTC.

This clonotype came up many times. The chain couples TRBV20-1 to TRBJ1-1, with TRBD1 as a possible D gene (6 bases). This CDR3 comprises 10 residues. Germline V CDR1 and CDR2: DFQATT, SNEGSKA (reference sequence). DNA for the CDR3: TGCAGGGCGAGGGGGACCGAAGCTTTCTTT. This codes for CRARGTEAFF.

The chain employs TRBV6-1 and TRBJ2-1, with 9 bases lining up with TRBD2. The J call may be faulty, since TRBJ2-7 better matches the DNA end. The germline V gene has CDR1 MNHNS and CDR2 SASEGT. The CDR3 extends over 15 amino acids. This CDR3 is CASEGREGTYNEQYF. In nucleotides, the CDR3 is TGTGCCAGCGAAGGGCGGGAGGGAACTTACAATGAGCAGTACTTC.

This clonotype showed up many times. This chain links TRBV5-1 with TRBJ2-1; D gene unclear. CDR3 length: 13 amino acids. The germline gives CDR1 SGHRS, CDR2 YFSETQ. V lost 4 bases to trimming and J lost 5 bases, with 10 bases between them. The CDR3 here is CASSHDRDNEQFF. CDR3 in DNA: TGCGCCAGCAGCCACGACCGAGACAATGAGCAGTTCTTC. Variable domain in full (rest from reference TRBV5-1 and TRBJ2-1): KAGVTQTPRYLIKTRGQQVTLSCSPISGHRSVSWYQQTPGQGLQFLFEYFSETQRNKGNFPGRFSGRQFSNSRSEMNVSTLELGDSALYLCASSHDRDNEQFFGPGTRLTVL.

This clonotype was detected only once. A much more abundant neighbour one base away suggests this may be a read error. This rearrangement joins TRBV28 to TRBJ1-4; no clear D. Germline CDR1 MDHEN, CDR2 SYDVKM. The length of the CDR3 is 14 residues. CDR3 region: CVSSPGQPNEKLFF. As DNA, the CDR3 is TGTGTCAGCAGCCCCGGGCAGCCTAATGAAAAACTGTTTTTT.

This clonotype has at least ten counts. This sequence joins TRBV7-3 and TRBJ2-3; D unresolved. The CDR3 covers 12 residues. Germline V lookup: CDR1 SGHTA, CDR2 FQGTGA. Trimming removed 5 bases at V and 2 bases at J, with 5 bases between. CDR3 DNA: TGTGCCAGCAGCCGAGACACAGATACGCAGTATTTT. Translation: CASSRDTDTQYF.

Regarding this clonotype: A junction boundary mismatches the germline segment, possibly from a read error. The V call is TRBV12-3 or TRBV12-4, the J call TRBJ2-1; TRBD1 might be the D (5 bases). The CDR3 extends over 12 amino acids. CDR3 sequence reads: CAGSLGHNEQFF. In DNA form, the CDR3 reads TGTGCCGGCAGTTTGGGGCACAATGAGCAGTTCTTC.

On this clonotype: This may stem from a read error, because a much larger clone lies one nucleotide away. V usage is TRBV7-3 and J usage is TRBJ2-3, with 9 bases fitting TRBD2. Germline V CDR1 and CDR2: SGHTA, FQGTGA. This CDR3 comprises 17 residues. CDR3 nucleotide sequence: TGTGCCAGCAGCTTAACGCCTAGCGGGACACAAGGAGATGCGCAGTATTTT. Amino acids: CASSLTPSGTQGDAQYF.